Following are 7 T cell receptor beta chains from one sample sequenced in a study of post-analysis software for immune sequencing data. These receptors' antigens are unknown. Study-level findings and limits: In patients, roughly 5 TRBV segments were more frequent than in controls, with TRBV5-6, TRBV5-1 and TRBV20-1 among them.

Prepared libraries of TCR beta cDNA carried unique molecular identifiers. TCRdb processed the PCR reads anew with MiXCR; each CDR3 protein has one entry. The sample contains about half a million distinct CDR3 sequences, around 40% of which appear only once. Input material: blood. The receptors stem from a girl aged 10 to 17 with multiple sclerosis.

This clonotype was counted between two and nine times. V gene TRBV6-7 combines with J gene TRBJ1-2; D is perhaps TRBD1 (6 bases). TRBV6-7 is placed among ORFs of uncertain function. The CDR3 length is 14 residues. The V end lost 6 bases, the J end lost 0 bases, and 11 bases lay between the germline ends. The CDR3 sequence: CASSPDRTNYGYTF. The CDR3 DNA reads TGTGCCAGCAGCCCGGACAGAACTAACTATGGCTACACCTTC.

The chain is built from TRBV27 and TRBJ2-7; tentative D call: TRBD1 (7 bases). Per the germline V gene, CDR1 is MNHEY and CDR2 is SMNVEV (reference sequence). This CDR3 has 14 amino acids. Trimming left V 4 bases short and J 7 bases short, with 17 bases between. The CDR3 region is CASSSPGQTSEQYF. Here the CDR3 DNA reads TGTGCCAGCAGTTCTCCGGGACAGACTAGTGAGCAGTACTTC.

A few counts support this clonotype. J is TRBJ2-1 and V is TRBV9; 7 bases fit TRBD1. This CDR3 spans 15 amino acids. Germline V CDR1 and CDR2: SGDLS, YYNGEE. V was pared by 2 bases and J by 9 bases, with 11 bases of the junction left unmatched. The CDR3 region is CASSVVTGTMSEQFF. The DNA of the CDR3 is TGTGCCAGCAGCGTTGTGACAGGGACAATGAGTGAGCAGTTCTTC. The whole variable domain, remainder taken from reference TRBV9 and TRBJ2-1, is DSGVTQTPKHLITATGQRVTLRCSPRSGDLSVYWYQQSLDQGLQFLIQYYNGEERAKGNILERFSAQQFPDLHSELNLSSLELGDSALYFCASSVVTGTMSEQFFGPGTRLTVL.

In its sample, this clonotype ranks as medium-sized. The chain links TRBV29-1 to TRBJ2-7, with TRBD2 matching over 9 bases. Germline-derived CDR1 and CDR2 are SQVTM and ANQGSEA. The CDR3 runs 14 residues. J lost 6 bases, V lost 0 bases, and 6 bases had no gene match. In DNA form, the CDR3 reads TGCAGCGTTGAAGAGGGAGCGGGAGGCCCCGAGCAGTACTTC. Its protein product is CSVEEGAGGPEQYF.

The gene calls are TRBV12-3 or TRBV12-4 and TRBJ1-2, with D unresolved. The V and J ends lost 3 bases and 7 bases respectively, with 12 bases between them. The length of the CDR3 is 13 residues. CDR3 sequence: CASSLSKEVGYTF. The CDR3 DNA reads TGTGCCAGCAGTTTGTCCAAGGAGGTTGGCTACACCTTC.

This clonotype was seen repeatedly, ten times or more. The V gene is TRBV27, the J gene TRBJ2-3; D may match TRBD1 or TRBD2 (5 bases each). CDR1 is MNHEY, CDR2 SMNVEV, per germline (reference sequence). Trimming shortened V by 0 bases and J by 5 bases, and 6 bases separated the two germline ends. The CDR3 is 13 amino acids. The CDR3 nucleotides are TGTGCCAGCAGTTTATCGAGGGGAGATACGCAGTATTTT. Translation: CASSLSRGDTQYF.

The chain carries TRBV29-1 and TRBJ2-1; TRBD1 agrees at 8 bases. The CDR3 covers 18 residues. CDR1 and CDR2 from the germline V gene are SQVTM and ANQGSEA. V was clipped by 5 bases and J by 2 bases; unmatched bases: 17. The CDR3: CSVHGQGILEPAYNEQFF. CDR3 DNA sequence: TGCAGCGTTCACGGACAGGGAATTTTAGAACCAGCCTACAATGAGCAGTTCTTC.